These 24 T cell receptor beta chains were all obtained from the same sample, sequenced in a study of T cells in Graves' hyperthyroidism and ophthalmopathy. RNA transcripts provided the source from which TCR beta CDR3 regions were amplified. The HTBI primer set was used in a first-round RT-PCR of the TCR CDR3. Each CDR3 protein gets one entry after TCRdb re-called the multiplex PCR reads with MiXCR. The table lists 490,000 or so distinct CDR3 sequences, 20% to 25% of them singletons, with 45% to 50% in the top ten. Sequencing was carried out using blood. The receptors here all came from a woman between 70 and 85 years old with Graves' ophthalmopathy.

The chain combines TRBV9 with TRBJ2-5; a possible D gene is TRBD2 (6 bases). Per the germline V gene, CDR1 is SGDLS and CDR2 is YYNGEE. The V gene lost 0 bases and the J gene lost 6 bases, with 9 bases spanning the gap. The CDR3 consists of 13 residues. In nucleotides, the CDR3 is TGTGCCAGCAGCGTAGGCCGGGGGAAGACCCAGTACTTC. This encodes CASSVGRGKTQYF.

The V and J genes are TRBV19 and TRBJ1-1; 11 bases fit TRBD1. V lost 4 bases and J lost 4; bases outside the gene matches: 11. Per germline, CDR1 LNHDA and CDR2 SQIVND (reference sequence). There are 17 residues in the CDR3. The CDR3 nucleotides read TGTGCCAGTAGTAAAACTCCCGTCGGGACAGGGGGCACTGAAGCTTTCTTT. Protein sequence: CASSKTPVGTGGTEAFF.

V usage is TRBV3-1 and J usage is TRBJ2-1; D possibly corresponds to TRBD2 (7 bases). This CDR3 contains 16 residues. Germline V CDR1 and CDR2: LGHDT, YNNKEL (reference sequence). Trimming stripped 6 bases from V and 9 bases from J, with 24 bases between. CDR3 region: CASSLSGAGAVGEQFF. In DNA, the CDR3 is TGTGCCAGCAGTCTCTCTGGGGCGGGGGCAGTGGGTGAGCAGTTCTTC.

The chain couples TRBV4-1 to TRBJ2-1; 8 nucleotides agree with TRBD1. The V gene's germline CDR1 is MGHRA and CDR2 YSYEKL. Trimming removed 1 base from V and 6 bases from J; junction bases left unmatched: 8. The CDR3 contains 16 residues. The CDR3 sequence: CASSQAGRGHGNEQFF. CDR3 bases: TGCGCCAGCAGCCAAGCTGGCAGGGGGCACGGCAATGAGCAGTTCTTC.

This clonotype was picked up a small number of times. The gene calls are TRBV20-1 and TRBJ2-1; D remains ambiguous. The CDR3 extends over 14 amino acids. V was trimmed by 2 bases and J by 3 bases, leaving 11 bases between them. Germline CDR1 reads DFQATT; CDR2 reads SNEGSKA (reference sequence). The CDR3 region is CSARRPSDYNEQFF. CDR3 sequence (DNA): TGCAGTGCTAGACGACCCTCGGACTACAATGAGCAGTTCTTC.

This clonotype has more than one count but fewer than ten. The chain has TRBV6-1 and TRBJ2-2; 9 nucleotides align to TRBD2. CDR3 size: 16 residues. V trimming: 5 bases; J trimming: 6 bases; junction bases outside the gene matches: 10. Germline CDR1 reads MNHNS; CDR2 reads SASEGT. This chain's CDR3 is CASSFLLAGRAGELFF. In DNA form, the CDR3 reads TGTGCCAGCAGTTTCCTCCTAGCGGGAAGAGCCGGGGAGCTGTTTTTT.

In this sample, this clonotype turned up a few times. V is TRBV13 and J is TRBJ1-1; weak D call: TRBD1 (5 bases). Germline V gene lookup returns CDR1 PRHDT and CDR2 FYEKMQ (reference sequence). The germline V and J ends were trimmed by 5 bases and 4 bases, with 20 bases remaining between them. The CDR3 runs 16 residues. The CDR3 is CASSPRGGGIGTEAFF. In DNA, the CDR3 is TGTGCCAGCAGCCCCCGGGGGGGGGGGATAGGCACTGAAGCTTTCTTT.

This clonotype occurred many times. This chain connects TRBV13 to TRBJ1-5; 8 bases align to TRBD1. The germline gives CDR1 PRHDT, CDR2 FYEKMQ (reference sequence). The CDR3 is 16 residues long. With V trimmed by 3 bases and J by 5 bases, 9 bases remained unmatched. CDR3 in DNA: TGTGCCAGCAGCTTGGGATCCGGACAGGGAGATCAGCCCCAGCATTTT. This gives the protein CASSLGSGQGDQPQHF.

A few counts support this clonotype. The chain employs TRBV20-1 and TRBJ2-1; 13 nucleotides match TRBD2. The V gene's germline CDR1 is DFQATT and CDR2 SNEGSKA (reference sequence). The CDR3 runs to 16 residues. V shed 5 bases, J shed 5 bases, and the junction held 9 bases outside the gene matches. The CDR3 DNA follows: TGCAGTGCTTCAGGGACTAGCGGGAAGATTAACAATGAGCAGTTCTTC. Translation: CSASGTSGKINNEQFF.

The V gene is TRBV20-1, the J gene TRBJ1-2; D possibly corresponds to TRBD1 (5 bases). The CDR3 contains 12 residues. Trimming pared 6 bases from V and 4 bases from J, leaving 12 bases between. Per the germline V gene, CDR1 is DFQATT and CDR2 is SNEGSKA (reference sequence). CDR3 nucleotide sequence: TGCAGTGCCACCAGGGATTCCTATGGCTACACCTTC. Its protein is CSATRDSYGYTF.

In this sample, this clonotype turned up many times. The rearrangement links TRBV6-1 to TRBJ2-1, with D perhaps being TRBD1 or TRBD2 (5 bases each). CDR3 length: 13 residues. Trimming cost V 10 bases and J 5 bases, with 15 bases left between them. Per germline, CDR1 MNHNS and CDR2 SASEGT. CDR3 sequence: CATRSGTNNEQFF. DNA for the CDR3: TGTGCCACACGCTCCGGGACGAACAATGAGCAGTTCTTC.

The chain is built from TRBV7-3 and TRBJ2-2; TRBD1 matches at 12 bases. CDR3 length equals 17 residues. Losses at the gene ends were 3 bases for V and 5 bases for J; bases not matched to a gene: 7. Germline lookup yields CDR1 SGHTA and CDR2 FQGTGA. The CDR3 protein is CASSFSPGQGATGELFF. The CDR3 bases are TGTGCCAGCAGCTTCTCCCCGGGACAGGGGGCGACCGGGGAGCTGTTTTTT.

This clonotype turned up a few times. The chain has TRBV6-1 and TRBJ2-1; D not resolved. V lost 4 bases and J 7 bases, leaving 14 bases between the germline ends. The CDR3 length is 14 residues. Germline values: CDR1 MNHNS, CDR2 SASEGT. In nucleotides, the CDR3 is TGTGCCAGCAGTGCCACATCGGAGAAGAATGAGCAGTTCTTC. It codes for CASSATSEKNEQFF.

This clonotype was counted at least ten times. As DNA, the CDR3 is TGTGCCAGCAGCTTAGCAGGGGCGGGAGGAGCCACAGATACGCAGTATTTT. Protein: CASSLAGAGGATDTQYF. J is TRBJ2-3 and V is TRBV7-2, with 8 bases aligning to TRBD2. V lost 0 bases and J lost 2; bases outside the gene matches: 7. CDR1 and CDR2 from the germline V gene are SGHTA and FQGNSA. This CDR3 has 17 residues.

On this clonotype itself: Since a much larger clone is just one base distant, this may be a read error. The CDR3 region is CSVVGTGELFF. In DNA form, the CDR3 reads TGCAGCGTTGTTGGCACCGGGGAGCTGTTTTTT. The rearrangement links TRBV29-1 to TRBJ2-2; D not resolved. With 4 bases removed from V and 4 bases from J, the gap between germline ends came to 4 bases. This CDR3 is 11 amino acids long. Germline V lookup: CDR1 SQVTM, CDR2 ANQGSEA.

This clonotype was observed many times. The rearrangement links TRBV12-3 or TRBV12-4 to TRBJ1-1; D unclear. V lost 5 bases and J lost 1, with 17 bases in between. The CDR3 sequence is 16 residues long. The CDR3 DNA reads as TGTGCCAGCAGTCACACTCCCGTAAGGAGGAACACTGAAGCTTTCTTT. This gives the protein CASSHTPVRRNTEAFF.

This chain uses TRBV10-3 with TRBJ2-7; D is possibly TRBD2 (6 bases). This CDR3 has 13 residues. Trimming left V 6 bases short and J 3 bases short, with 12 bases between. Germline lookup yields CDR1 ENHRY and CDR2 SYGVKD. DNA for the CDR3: TGTGCCATCAGGGTTGTGGGGGGCTACGAGCAGTACTTC. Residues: CAIRVVGGYEQYF.

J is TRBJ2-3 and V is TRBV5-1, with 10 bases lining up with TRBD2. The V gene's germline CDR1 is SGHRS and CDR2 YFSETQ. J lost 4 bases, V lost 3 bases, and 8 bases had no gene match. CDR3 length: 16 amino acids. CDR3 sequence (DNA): TGCGCCAGCAGCTCACCAGCGGGAGGGCCGGCAGATACGCAGTATTTT. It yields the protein CASSSPAGGPADTQYF.

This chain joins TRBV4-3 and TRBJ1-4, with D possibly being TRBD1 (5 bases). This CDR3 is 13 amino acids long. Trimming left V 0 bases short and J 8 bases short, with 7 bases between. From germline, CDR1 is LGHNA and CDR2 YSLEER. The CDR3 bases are TGCGCCAGCAGCCAAGAGAGGGGCGAAAAACTGTTTTTT. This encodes CASSQERGEKLFF.

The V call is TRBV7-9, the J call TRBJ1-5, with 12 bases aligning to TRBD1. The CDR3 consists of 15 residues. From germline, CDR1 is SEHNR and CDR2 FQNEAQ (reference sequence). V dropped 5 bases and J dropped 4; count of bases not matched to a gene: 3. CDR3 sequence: CASSQGQGANQPQHF. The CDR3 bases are TGTGCCAGCAGCCAGGGACAGGGGGCGAATCAGCCCCAGCATTTT.

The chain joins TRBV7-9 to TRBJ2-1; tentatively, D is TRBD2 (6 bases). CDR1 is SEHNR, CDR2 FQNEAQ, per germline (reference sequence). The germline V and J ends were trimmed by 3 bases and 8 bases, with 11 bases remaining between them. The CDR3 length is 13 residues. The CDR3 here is CASSFGLSHEQFF. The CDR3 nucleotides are TGTGCCAGCAGCTTCGGACTATCGCATGAGCAGTTCTTC.

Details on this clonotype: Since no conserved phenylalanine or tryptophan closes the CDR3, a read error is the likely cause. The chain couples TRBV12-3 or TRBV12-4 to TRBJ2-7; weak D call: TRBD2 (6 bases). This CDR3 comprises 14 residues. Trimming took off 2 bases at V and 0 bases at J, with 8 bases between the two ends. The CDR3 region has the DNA TGTGCCAGCAGTTTATACGGGAGCTCCTACGAGCAGTACCTC. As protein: CASSLYGSSYEQYL.

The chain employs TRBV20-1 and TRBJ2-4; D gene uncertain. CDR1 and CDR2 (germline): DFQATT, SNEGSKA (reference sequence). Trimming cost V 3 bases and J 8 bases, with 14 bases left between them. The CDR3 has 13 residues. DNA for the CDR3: TGCAGTGCTAGGCTGTCGTCCCCCGACATTCAGTACTTC. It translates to CSARLSSPDIQYF.

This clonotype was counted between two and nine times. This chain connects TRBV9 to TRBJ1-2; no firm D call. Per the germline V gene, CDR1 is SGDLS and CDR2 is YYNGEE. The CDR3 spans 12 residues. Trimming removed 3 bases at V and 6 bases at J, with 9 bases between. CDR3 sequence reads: CASSGPGDGYTF. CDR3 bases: TGTGCCAGCAGCGGTCCAGGAGATGGCTACACCTTC.